The text below deals with one T cell receptor beta chain. The antigen remains undetermined. J gave up 4 bases and V 4 bases, and 7 bases lay outside the gene matches. Germline CDR1 is SGHRS and CDR2 is YFSETQ. The CDR3 totals 14 residues. The source of the sample is a study of neoadjuvant anti-PD-1 for oral cavity cancer. Across the whole study: Before surgery, most patients got three to four biweekly 3 mg/kg nivolumab doses. Patients without progression received a fourth nivolumab dose around day 43, then surgical resection on days 50-56. Study outcomes and limitations: Pretreatment Treg/Th17 ratio correlated inversely with post-treatment tumor clonality.

The time point is: after neoadjuvant nivolumab, at surgical resection. Blood libraries mostly used around 500 ng genomic DNA, six replicates each. Assay: immunoSEQ multiplex PCR; the TCRdb copy retains only in-frame clones and omits some. The sample has some 14,000 clones, roughly 74% seen once. The chain has TRBV5-1 and TRBJ2-5; 7 nucleotides agree with TRBD2. The clonotype was recovered from a person between 40 and 85 years old with oral cavity squamous cell carcinoma. The sequences come from PBMCs, collected after nivolumab (anti-PD-1) treatment. CDR3 in DNA: TGCGCCAGCAGCACGGGACCGGGAGGAGAGACCCAGTACTTC. It is translated as CASSTGPGGETQYF. The variable domain in full, with the rest retrieved from reference TRBV5-1 and TRBJ2-5, is KAGVTQTPRYLIKTRGQQVTLSCSPISGHRSVSWYQQTPGQGLQFLFEYFSETQRNKGNFPGRFSGRQFSNSRSEMNVSTLELGDSALYLCASSTGPGGETQYFGPGTRLLVL.